The 28 T cell receptor beta chains reported below all come from one sample, sequenced in a study of blood T cells in healthy people across ages. The authors ran a second PCR of about 6 to 12 cycles using a sample-barcoded 5' primer and a J-beta primer mix. TCRdb fed the 5' RACE reads into MiXCR, producing one record per CDR3 protein. Found here are about 930,000 distinct CDR3 sequences, 25% to 35% of them singletons; the top ten hold more than 8.5%. This sample was also put to use in a study of T cells of mothers and their children.

The sequenced sample consisted of blood. These receptors were taken from a woman aged 40 to 50 in good health.

On this clonotype itself: The junction and the germline gene differ at one end; a read error may be behind it. The rearrangement links TRBV12-3 or TRBV12-4 to TRBJ1-6, with 8 nucleotides matching TRBD1. This CDR3 is 15 amino acids long. CDR3 in DNA: TGTGCCAACAGTTTAGACAGGGGTGGTCTTTCACCCCTCCACTTT. Amino acids: CANSLDRGGLSPLHF.

In its sample, this clonotype was seen a few times. The gene calls are TRBV5-1 and TRBJ1-2; D remains unclear. This CDR3 has 13 amino acids. Germline V gene data show CDR1 as SGHRS and CDR2 as YFSETQ. Deletions cut 0 bases from V and 11 bases from J, with 14 bases between. The CDR3 bases are TGCGCCAGCAGCTTGGACGGGCTAGTGAGGTACACCTTC. This encodes CASSLDGLVRYTF.

Turning to this clonotype: This may be a read error, as it is one base from a much larger clone. This sequence joins TRBV5-1 and TRBJ2-1, with a weak D call TRBD2 (5 bases). The J call is uncertain, as TRBJ2-7 better fits the DNA end. Germline loops: CDR1 SGHRS, CDR2 YFSETQ. This CDR3 is 16 amino acids long. DNA for the CDR3: TGCGCCAGCAGCCTCGCCCCCACATCGGGGTACAATGAGCAGTACTTC. Its translation: CASSLAPTSGYNEQYF.

This clonotype was picked up a small number of times. This rearrangement joins TRBV3-1 to TRBJ2-3, with D tentatively TRBD2 (5 bases). V lost 1 base and J 7 bases, leaving 15 bases between the germline ends. The germline V gene encodes CDR1 LGHDT and CDR2 YNNKEL (reference sequence). The CDR3 contains 15 residues. The CDR3 loop reads CASSQGRVVGHTQYF. The CDR3 nucleotides are TGTGCCAGCAGCCAAGGGCGGGTCGTCGGTCATACGCAGTATTTT.

V gene TRBV28 combines with J gene TRBJ1-1; 9 nucleotides align to TRBD1. This CDR3 has 15 amino acids. Per the germline V gene, CDR1 is MDHEN and CDR2 is SYDVKM. V dropped 4 bases and J dropped 4; count of bases not matched to a gene: 7. This CDR3 reads CASSSSGTGSTEAFF. Here the CDR3 DNA reads TGTGCCAGCAGTTCATCCGGGACAGGGTCCACTGAAGCTTTCTTT.

Only a few counts were recorded for this clonotype. V gene TRBV6-2 or TRBV6-3 combines with J gene TRBJ2-2; 8 nucleotides line up with TRBD1. V dropped 6 bases and J dropped 5; count of bases not matched to a gene: 5. CDR3 size: 14 residues. Per germline, CDR1 MNHEY and CDR2 SVGEGT. The CDR3 is CASRRDRITGELFF. Written as DNA, the CDR3 is TGTGCCAGCAGGCGGGACAGGATTACCGGGGAGCTGTTTTTT.

The J gene is TRBJ1-1, the V gene TRBV7-2; 9 bases match TRBD1. V was clipped by 1 base and J by 1 base; unmatched bases: 1. From germline, CDR1 is SGHTA and CDR2 FQGNSA. This CDR3 has 15 residues. CDR3 DNA sequence: TGTGCCAGCAGCTTAGTGACAGGGGGGAACACTGAAGCTTTCTTT. Encoded protein: CASSLVTGGNTEAFF.

This clonotype showed up many times. The V and J genes are TRBV5-1 and TRBJ2-7; perhaps D is TRBD1 or TRBD2 (5 bases each). Trimming took 4 bases from V and 0 from J, leaving 14 bases between them. The germline V gene has CDR1 SGHRS and CDR2 YFSETQ. CDR3 length equals 15 residues. In DNA, the CDR3 is TGCGCCAGCAGCGAAGGGACCCCTAGCTCCTACGAGCAGTACTTC. Protein: CASSEGTPSSYEQYF.

This clonotype showed up just a few times. J is TRBJ2-1 and V is TRBV7-3, with TRBD2 matching over 7 bases. Trimming at V came to 2 bases and at J to 4 bases, leaving 5 bases not matched to a gene. Germline CDR1 reads SGHTA; CDR2 reads FQGTGA. The CDR3 totals 15 residues. The chain's CDR3 is CASSLRAGEYNEQFF. DNA of the CDR3: TGTGCCAGCAGCTTACGCGCGGGGGAGTACAATGAGCAGTTCTTC.

This clonotype showed up just a few times. This chain uses TRBV3-1 with TRBJ2-7; the match to TRBD1 covers 9 bases. CDR3 size: 17 residues. J lost 0 bases, V lost 3 bases, and 9 bases had no gene match. CDR1 and CDR2 (germline): LGHDT, YNNKEL (reference sequence). The CDR3, as DNA: TGTGCCAGCAGCCACGACCCTCGGACAGGGGACTCCTACGAGCAGTACTTC. It encodes CASSHDPRTGDSYEQYF.

This chain uses TRBV28 with TRBJ2-3; 10 bases fit TRBD2. CDR3 length: 16 amino acids. V lost 0 bases to trimming and J lost 3 bases; unmatched junction nucleotides: 3. Per the germline V gene, CDR1 is MDHEN and CDR2 is SYDVKM. DNA for the CDR3: TGTGCCAGCAGTTTATGGAGAGCGGGGGGGACAGATACGCAGTATTTT. Translation gives CASSLWRAGGTDTQYF.

This clonotype was seen a few times. The J gene is TRBJ2-7, the V gene TRBV28; tentatively, D is TRBD2 (6 bases). CDR1 is MDHEN and CDR2 is SYDVKM in the germline V gene. Trimming pared 3 bases from V and 4 bases from J, leaving 16 bases between. The CDR3 totals 15 residues. In DNA, the CDR3 is TGTGCCAGCAGTTTTTCCCGGGGCGGGGAATACGAGCAGTACTTC. Its translation is CASSFSRGGEYEQYF.

At least ten counts were recorded for this clonotype. The chain joins TRBV5-1 to TRBJ2-1; perhaps D is TRBD1 or TRBD2 (5 bases each). V dropped 4 bases and J dropped 5 bases, with 19 bases sitting between them. Germline CDR1 SGHRS, CDR2 YFSETQ. The CDR3 contains 16 residues. CDR3 residues: CASSPFSRGLHNEQFF. The CDR3 DNA follows: TGCGCCAGCAGCCCATTTAGCCGGGGCCTTCACAATGAGCAGTTCTTC.

This clonotype has more than one count but fewer than ten. The chain has TRBV4-3 and TRBJ2-1, with D tentatively TRBD2 (5 bases). Looked up from germline, CDR1 is LGHNA and CDR2 is YSLEER. The ends were cut back, 3 bases at V and 4 bases at J, with 10 bases in the middle. CDR3 size: 14 residues. Written as DNA, the CDR3 is TGCGCCAGCAGCCACCCGGGGAGATACAATGAGCAGTTCTTC. Translated: CASSHPGRYNEQFF.

The chain uses TRBV4-1 and TRBJ2-7; perhaps TRBD1 as D (7 bases). The length of the CDR3 is 14 residues. Trimming pared 8 bases from V and 3 bases from J, leaving 17 bases between. Germline-derived CDR1 and CDR2 are MGHRA and YSYEKL. The chain's CDR3 is CASERGDRYYEQYF. The CDR3 DNA sequence: TGCGCCAGCGAAAGGGGGGACAGATACTACGAGCAGTACTTC.

This clonotype was picked up many times. This chain uses TRBV29-1 with TRBJ1-2; TRBD1 agrees at 7 bases. The CDR3 spans 14 residues. CDR1 SQVTM and CDR2 ANQGSEA come from the germline V gene. Germline trimming cut 3 bases from V and 2 bases from J; bases unmatched to any gene: 6. The DNA of the CDR3 is TGCAGCGTTGAGGCGGCAGGGGGAAACTATGGCTACACCTTC. This codes for CSVEAAGGNYGYTF. Drawing the rest from reference TRBV29-1 and TRBJ1-2, the complete variable domain is SAVISQKPSRDICQRGTSLTIQCQVDSQVTMMFWYRQQPGQSLTLIATANQGSEATYESGFVIDKFPISRPNLTFSTLTVSNMSPEDSSIYLCSVEAAGGNYGYTFGSGTRLTVV.

The chain uses TRBV20-1 and TRBJ2-5; no firm D call. Germline CDR1 is DFQATT and CDR2 is SNEGSKA (reference sequence). The CDR3 runs to 12 residues. V dropped 5 bases and J dropped 5 bases, with 12 bases sitting between them. CDR3 in amino acids: CSAELGRETQYF. As DNA, the CDR3 is TGCAGTGCTGAGCTAGGACGGGAGACCCAGTACTTC.

This clonotype was detected a few times. The CDR3 region has the DNA TGCAGTGCGAGTCTAGCGGGGGGGGACAATGAGCAGTACTTC. This sequence encodes CSASLAGGDNEQYF. This chain joins TRBV20-1 and TRBJ2-1; 12 nucleotides line up with TRBD2. The end of the DNA aligns better with TRBJ2-7, so the J call may be wrong. The CDR3 totals 14 residues. Looked up from germline, CDR1 is DFQATT and CDR2 is SNEGSKA (reference sequence).

The chain has TRBV6-5 and TRBJ2-1; 11 bases map to TRBD2. This CDR3 region has 14 residues. Trimming removed 8 bases from V and 8 bases from J; junction bases left unmatched: 8. Germline CDR1 is MNHEY and CDR2 is SVGAGI. The CDR3 region has the DNA TGTGCCAGCGGAGTAGCGGGGGGGGTTTATGAGCAGTTCTTC. It is translated as CASGVAGGVYEQFF.

In the case of this clonotype: A much bigger clone sits one base away, suggesting this may be a read error. The chain employs TRBV10-3 and TRBJ1-2; maybe TRBD1 (5 bases). V was pared by 4 bases and J by 6 bases, with 12 bases between. The V gene's germline CDR1 is ENHRY and CDR2 SYGVKD. The CDR3 extends over 13 amino acids. The CDR3 reads CAISGAGCDGYTF. In nucleotides, the CDR3 is TGTGCCATCAGTGGGGCAGGGTGTGATGGCTACACCTTC.

This clonotype has at least ten counts. CDR3 amino acids: CATTRQGKETQYF. DNA for the CDR3: TGTGCCACCACCCGACAGGGAAAGGAGACCCAGTACTTC. The V call is TRBV7-8, the J call TRBJ2-5; 7 bases agree with TRBD1. The ends lost 10 bases at V and 5 bases at J; junction bases unmatched: 10. Per the germline V gene, CDR1 is SGHVS and CDR2 is FQNEAQ. The CDR3 is made up of 13 amino acids.

This clonotype was counted a few times. The chain combines TRBV7-9 with TRBJ1-2, with no clear D. CDR3 length: 12 residues. With 1 base removed from V and 8 bases from J, the gap between germline ends came to 8 bases. Germline-derived CDR1 and CDR2 are SEHNR and FQNEAQ (reference sequence). For the CDR3, the DNA is TGTGCCAGCAGCTTAGTCCAGTGGGGCTACACCTTC. It is translated as CASSLVQWGYTF.

The rearrangement links TRBV15 to TRBJ2-3, with 11 bases fitting TRBD2. The germline V gene has CDR1 LNHNV and CDR2 YYDKDF (reference sequence). This CDR3 has 17 amino acids. The V segment lost 6 bases and the J segment 1 base; nucleotides outside the gene matches: 9. CDR3 amino acids: CATRSIAGGLGTDTQYF. The CDR3 DNA is TGTGCCACCAGATCTATAGCGGGGGGGCTTGGCACAGATACGCAGTATTTT.

This clonotype was found many times. The J gene is TRBJ2-4, the V gene TRBV30; TRBD1 is a possible D gene (5 bases). V gave up 0 bases and J gave up 1 base, with 13 bases separating them. Germline CDR1 reads GTSNPN; CDR2 reads SVGIG (reference sequence). The CDR3 contains 16 residues. CDR3 sequence (DNA): TGTGCCTGGAGTGTTAGGGGTTGGTTTGCCAAAAACATTCAGTACTTC. Amino acids: CAWSVRGWFAKNIQYF. The entire variable domain, with the rest obtained from reference TRBV30 and TRBJ2-4, is as follows: SQTIHQWPATLVQPVGSPLSLECTVEGTSNPNLYWYRQAAGRGLQLLFYSVGIGQISSEVPQNLSASRPQDRQFILSSKKLLLSDSGFYLCAWSVRGWFAKNIQYFGAGTRLSVL.

This clonotype was observed many times. V usage is TRBV29-1 and J usage is TRBJ2-2, with 7 nucleotides matching TRBD1. This CDR3 has 16 amino acids. Unmatched junction bases numbered 13, after V lost 7 bases and J lost 2 bases. Germline V gives CDR1 SQVTM, CDR2 ANQGSEA. The CDR3: CSAVGVGTENTGELFF. CDR3 nucleotides: TGCAGCGCTGTTGGAGTGGGGACAGAAAACACCGGGGAGCTGTTTTTT.

This clonotype was seen only a few times. The chain couples TRBV18 to TRBJ2-4; D may be TRBD1 (6 bases). Germline V CDR1 and CDR2: KGHSH, LQKENI. This CDR3 is 13 amino acids long. V gave up 5 bases and J gave up 4 bases, with 9 bases separating them. In DNA, the CDR3 is TGTGCCAGCTCAATGGACAGTAAAAACATTCAGTACTTC. This sequence encodes CASSMDSKNIQYF.

This chain links TRBV11-1 with TRBJ1-1; 8 bases match TRBD1. In germline, CDR1 is SGHAT, CDR2 FQDESV (reference sequence). V shed 5 bases, J shed 2 bases, and the junction held 7 bases outside the gene matches. The CDR3 contains 15 residues. In nucleotides, the CDR3 is TGTGCCAGCAGCCGCGGACAGGGCGGCAACACTGAAGCTTTCTTT. This encodes CASSRGQGGNTEAFF.

With respect to this clonotype: Being one base from a much bigger clone, this may be a read error. The J gene is TRBJ2-7, the V gene TRBV7-9; 8 nucleotides match TRBD1. The CDR3 is made up of 16 amino acids. With V trimmed by 5 bases and J by 7 bases, 16 bases remained unmatched. The germline CDR1 and CDR2 sequences are SEHNR and FQNEAQ (reference sequence). In nucleotides, the CDR3 is TGTGCCAGCAGCCCCCCGAGGACAGGGTTGGGGACTGAGCAGTACTTC. It specifies CASSPPRTGLGTEQYF.